This T cell receptor beta chain was recorded in a study of blood T cell repertoires in COVID-19. Overall study: The United States, Italy and Spain were the sources of the acute and convalescent COVID-19 samples.

Germline assignment: CDR1 ENHRY and CDR2 SYGVKD. The CDR3 spans 13 residues. Deletions cut 4 bases from V and 3 bases from J, with 9 bases between. Original methodology: Counts of nucleated cells, estimated from reference gene primer amplification, were obtained. Sequencing used immunoSEQ multiplex PCR; TCRdb keeps in-frame clones, though not all of them. From that table come the V and J calls and clone size; the DNA was used to work out D and trimming. This table holds approximately 35,000 clones, roughly 80% found once. This TCR came from a man older than 75 with acute or convalescent COVID-19. Material: peripheral blood. V and J are TRBV10-3 and TRBJ2-5; D remains ambiguous. This CDR3 is CAISVNQKETQYF. The CDR3 DNA sequence: TGTGCCATCAGTGTAAACCAGAAAGAGACCCAGTACTTC.